By sample fraction, the clone carrying this T cell receptor (beta chain) is medium-sized (0.01 to 0.1%). The antigen is not known. The repertoire was sequenced with immunoSEQ multiplex PCR; TCRdb's copy has only in-frame clones and lacks some. This table has around 58,000 clones, over 80% appearing once. Sequence data were generated for unstimulated naive, memory, effector memory and TEMRA subsets in a few donor pairs. The sample originates from a study of siplizumab effects on memory and regulatory T cells. Whole-study results and caveats: No more than a minor fraction of alloreactive clones could be traced back to unstimulated subsets. Left unconfirmed was the suppressive function of proliferating Tregs from siplizumab cultures.

J was trimmed by 1 base and V by 6 bases; bases with no gene match: 3. CDR3 size: 14 residues. Germline loops: CDR1 LNHDA, CDR2 SQIVND (reference sequence). This chain uses TRBV19 with TRBJ1-3; 7 bases are a match to TRBD1. The sequence was collected from a human donor in good health. Specimen: memory CD4+ T cells sorted from blood. The chain's CDR3 is CASSDRASGNTIYF. CDR3 coding DNA: TGTGCCAGTAGCGACAGGGCTTCTGGAAACACCATATATTTT.